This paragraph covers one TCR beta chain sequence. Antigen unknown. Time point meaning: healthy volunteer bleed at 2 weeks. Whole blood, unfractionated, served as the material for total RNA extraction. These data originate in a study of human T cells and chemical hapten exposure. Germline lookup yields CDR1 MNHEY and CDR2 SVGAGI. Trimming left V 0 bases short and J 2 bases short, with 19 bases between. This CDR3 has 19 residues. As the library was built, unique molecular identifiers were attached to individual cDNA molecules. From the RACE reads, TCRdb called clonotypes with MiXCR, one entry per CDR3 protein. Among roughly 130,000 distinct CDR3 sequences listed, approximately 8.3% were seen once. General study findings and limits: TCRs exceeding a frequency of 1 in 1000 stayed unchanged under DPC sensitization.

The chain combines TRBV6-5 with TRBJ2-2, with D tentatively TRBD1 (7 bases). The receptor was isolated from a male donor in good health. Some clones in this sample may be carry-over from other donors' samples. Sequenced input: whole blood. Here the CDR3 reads CASSYSAGGVGLNTGELFF. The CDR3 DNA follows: TGTGCCAGCAGTTACTCCGCAGGGGGAGTAGGACTAAACACCGGGGAGCTGTTTTTT.